These 18 T cell receptor beta chains were sequenced from one sample in a study of blood T cell repertoires in COVID-19. Generated by immunoSEQ multiplex PCR, the TCRdb table keeps only in-frame clones and is missing some. Counted here are roughly 380,000 clones, about 89% occurring once; the ten biggest clones make up approximately 1.5%. The sequencing input was peripheral blood. The receptors shown here come from a woman in her forties with COVID-19, enrolled during active disease.

The CDR3 is CSAKSMAQYF. Written as DNA, the CDR3 is TGCAGTGCTAAGTCTATGGCCCAGTACTTC. The chain carries TRBV20-1 and TRBJ2-5; D unresolved. The germline gives CDR1 DFQATT, CDR2 SNEGSKA (reference sequence). The germline V and J ends were trimmed by 4 bases and 9 bases, with 9 bases remaining between them. The CDR3 runs 10 residues.

The V gene is TRBV5-6, the J gene TRBJ1-1, with D hard to call. The germline V and J ends were trimmed by 0 bases and 3 bases, with 12 bases remaining between them. CDR1 and CDR2 from the germline V gene are SGHDT and YYEEEE. The CDR3 spans 15 residues. CDR3 nucleotides: TGTGCCAGCAGCTTGGTAGTGAAATTGGACACTGAAGCTTTCTTT. Residues: CASSLVVKLDTEAFF.

The chain uses TRBV27 and TRBJ1-5; 11 bases are shared with TRBD1. Germline V gene lookup returns CDR1 MNHEY and CDR2 SMNVEV (reference sequence). With 5 bases clipped from V and 5 bases from J, the junction kept 17 bases outside the gene matches. The CDR3 consists of 19 residues. The CDR3 coding sequence is TGTGCCAGCAGTCCCCGGGACAGGGGGTTTAGGCCTGGCCATCAGCCCCAGCATTTT. Amino acid sequence: CASSPRDRGFRPGHQPQHF.

Here the CDR3 DNA reads TGTGCCAGCAGGCGTACAGGGACAGATACGCAGTATTTT. The encoded protein is CASRRTGTDTQYF. This chain uses TRBV7-9 with TRBJ2-3; D is perhaps TRBD1 (6 bases). V gave up 6 bases and J gave up 3 bases, with 10 bases separating them. The CDR3 has 13 residues. Germline V CDR1 and CDR2: SEHNR, FQNEAQ (reference sequence).

This clone was detected only once. This chain connects TRBV2 to TRBJ1-2; perhaps TRBD1 as D (5 bases). The CDR3 sequence is 13 residues long. Trimming removed 7 bases from V and 1 base from J, with 10 bases in between. Germline-derived CDR1 and CDR2 are SNHLY and FYNNEI. CDR3 residues: CASIRQLNYGYTF. CDR3 bases: TGTGCCAGCATACGACAGCTTAACTATGGCTACACCTTC.

In DNA, the CDR3 is TGCGCCAGCAGCTCCGGGACAGGGCAATTTGGTGAAAAACTGTTTTTT. Translation gives CASSSGTGQFGEKLFF. V is TRBV5-1 and J is TRBJ1-4, with 9 bases fitting TRBD1. Looked up from germline, CDR1 is SGHRS and CDR2 is YFSETQ. This CDR3 contains 16 residues. J lost 7 bases, V lost 3 bases, and 10 bases had no gene match.

The genes are TRBV11-1 and TRBJ1-2, with TRBD1 identical over 7 bases. Germline V gene sequence: CDR1 SGHAT, CDR2 FQDESV (reference sequence). The V and J ends lost 5 bases and 4 bases, in that order; junction bases with no gene match: 7. The CDR3 covers 14 residues. The chain's CDR3 is CASSRGTEIYGYTF. For the CDR3, the DNA is TGTGCCAGCAGCCGAGGGACAGAGATCTATGGCTACACCTTC.

The count of this clone is one. This chain connects TRBV11-3 to TRBJ1-3; D remains ambiguous. The CDR3 has 13 residues. V lost 5 bases and J 4 bases, leaving 9 bases between the germline ends. Germline loops: CDR1 SGHNT, CDR2 YENEEA. The CDR3 DNA follows: TGTGCCAGCAGCGAATCACACGGAAACACCATATATTTT. Translation gives CASSESHGNTIYF. The entire variable domain, with the rest obtained from reference TRBV11-3 and TRBJ1-3, is as follows: EAGVVQSPRYKIIEKKQPVAFWCNPISGHNTLYWYLQNLGQGPELLIRYENEEAVDDSQLPKDRFSAERLKGVDSTLKIQPAELGDSAVYLCASSESHGNTIYFGEGSWLTVV.

This chain joins TRBV28 and TRBJ1-2, with D possibly being TRBD1 (5 bases). There are 13 residues in the CDR3. V dropped 6 bases and J dropped 8 bases, with 16 bases sitting between them. Germline V gene sequence: CDR1 MDHEN, CDR2 SYDVKM. CDR3 loop: CASSRGGSEGYTF. CDR3 in DNA: TGTGCCAGCAGCCGCGGGGGTTCTGAGGGCTACACCTTC.

This sequence joins TRBV28 and TRBJ2-3; TRBD2 agrees at 10 bases. The trim removed 6 bases at V and 3 bases at J, leaving 6 bases unmatched. The CDR3 extends over 15 amino acids. The germline V gene has CDR1 MDHEN and CDR2 SYDVKM. Here the CDR3 DNA reads TGTGCCAGCAGGGGACTAGCGAAAGGTACAGATACGCAGTATTTT. Its protein is CASRGLAKGTDTQYF.

The gene calls are TRBV9 and TRBJ1-2; 9 nucleotides agree with TRBD1. The CDR3 covers 13 residues. CDR1 is SGDLS, CDR2 YYNGEE, per germline. Trimming cost V 4 bases and J 6 bases; bases outside gene matches: 4. CDR3 loop: CASSPTGGDGYTF. The CDR3 nucleotides read TGTGCCAGCAGCCCGACAGGGGGAGATGGCTACACCTTC.

J is TRBJ1-5 and V is TRBV15; D is ambiguous. Trimming stripped 0 bases from V and 4 bases from J, with 10 bases between. This CDR3 contains 15 residues. From germline, CDR1 is LNHNV and CDR2 YYDKDF (reference sequence). The CDR3 loop is CATSRDGRENQPQHF. CDR3 DNA sequence: TGTGCCACCAGCAGAGATGGCCGGGAAAATCAGCCCCAGCATTTT.

The J gene is TRBJ1-2, the V gene TRBV3-1 (or the pseudogene TRBV3-2); D ambiguous. V was shortened by 1 base and J by 6 bases, with 18 bases between the two germline ends. This CDR3 has 16 amino acids. Germline V lookup: CDR1 LGHDT, CDR2 YNNKEL (reference sequence). The CDR3 DNA reads TGTGCCAGCAGCCAAGTTACCCTAAAACGGGTAAATGGCTACACCTTC. Protein sequence: CASSQVTLKRVNGYTF.

The J gene is TRBJ1-1, the V gene TRBV4-3; D is unresolved. Germline values: CDR1 LGHNA, CDR2 YSLEER. The CDR3 contains 15 residues. Trimming cost V 5 bases and J 4 bases, with 17 bases left between them. As DNA, the CDR3 is TGCGCCAGCAGCTTAACCCGGAGGGTTGGCACTGAAGCTTTCTTT. Amino acids: CASSLTRRVGTEAFF.

This chain connects TRBV6-2 or TRBV6-3 to TRBJ1-3; D perhaps matches TRBD1 (5 bases). Trimming removed 2 bases at V and 0 bases at J, with 14 bases between. Germline assignment: CDR1 MNHEY and CDR2 SVGEGT. The CDR3 runs 17 residues. The CDR3 nucleotides read TGTGCCAGCAGTTACCTGGGGGGATCTGTCTCTGGAAACACCATATATTTT. Residues: CASSYLGGSVSGNTIYF.

This clone was found a few times. The CDR3 DNA reads as TGTGCCAGCAGTCGAAGCAGGGGGAATCAGCCCCAGCATTTT. Translated, it gives CASSRSRGNQPQHF. The chain recombines TRBV2 with TRBJ1-5, with 7 nucleotides matching TRBD1. Germline V gene data show CDR1 as SNHLY and CDR2 as FYNNEI. CDR3 length equals 14 residues. The trim removed 5 bases at V and 4 bases at J, leaving 5 bases unmatched.

The chain employs TRBV5-4 and TRBJ2-2, with 9 nucleotides matching TRBD1. The trim removed 4 bases at V and 6 bases at J, leaving 10 bases unmatched. Per the germline V gene, CDR1 is SGHNT and CDR2 is YYREEE (reference sequence). The CDR3 is 16 amino acids. The chain's CDR3 is CASSGQGQGSAGELFF. The CDR3 region has the DNA TGTGCCAGCAGCGGACAGGGACAGGGTAGCGCCGGGGAGCTGTTTTTT.

The genes are TRBV6-5 and TRBJ2-1; 7 bases map to TRBD2. The length of the CDR3 is 14 residues. V gave up 8 bases and J gave up 4 bases; unmatched junction bases: 8. Per the germline V gene, CDR1 is MNHEY and CDR2 is SVGAGI. CDR3 sequence (DNA): TGTGCCAGCCTAGCTAGCGGAGGTTACAATGAGCAGTTCTTC. It is translated as CASLASGGYNEQFF.